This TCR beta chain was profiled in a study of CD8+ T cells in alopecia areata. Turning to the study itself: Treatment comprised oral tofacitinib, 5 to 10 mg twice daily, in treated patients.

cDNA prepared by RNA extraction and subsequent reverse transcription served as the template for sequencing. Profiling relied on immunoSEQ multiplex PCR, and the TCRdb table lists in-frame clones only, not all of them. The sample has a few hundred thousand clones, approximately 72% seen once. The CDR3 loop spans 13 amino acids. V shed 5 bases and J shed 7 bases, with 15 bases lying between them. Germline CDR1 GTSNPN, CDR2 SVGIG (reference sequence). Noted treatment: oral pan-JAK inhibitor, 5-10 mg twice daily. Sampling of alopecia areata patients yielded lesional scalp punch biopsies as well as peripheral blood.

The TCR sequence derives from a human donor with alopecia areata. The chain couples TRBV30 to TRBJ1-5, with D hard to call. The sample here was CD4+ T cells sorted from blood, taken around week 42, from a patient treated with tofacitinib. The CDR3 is CAWSKDTTQPQHF. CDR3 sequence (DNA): TGTGCCTGGTCCAAAGACACTACCCAGCCCCAGCATTTT.